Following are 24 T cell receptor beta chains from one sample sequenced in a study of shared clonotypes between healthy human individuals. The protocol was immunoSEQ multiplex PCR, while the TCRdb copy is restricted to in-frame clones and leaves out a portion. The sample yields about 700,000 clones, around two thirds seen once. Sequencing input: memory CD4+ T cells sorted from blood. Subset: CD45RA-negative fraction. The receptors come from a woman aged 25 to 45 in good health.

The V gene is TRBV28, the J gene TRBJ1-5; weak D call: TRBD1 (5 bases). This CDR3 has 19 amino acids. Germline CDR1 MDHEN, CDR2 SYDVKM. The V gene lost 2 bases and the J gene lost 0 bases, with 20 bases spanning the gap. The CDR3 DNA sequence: TGTGCCAGCAGTTTAGACGGGGCTAATACCTTTTTTAGCAATCAGCCCCAGCATTTT. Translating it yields CASSLDGANTFFSNQPQHF.

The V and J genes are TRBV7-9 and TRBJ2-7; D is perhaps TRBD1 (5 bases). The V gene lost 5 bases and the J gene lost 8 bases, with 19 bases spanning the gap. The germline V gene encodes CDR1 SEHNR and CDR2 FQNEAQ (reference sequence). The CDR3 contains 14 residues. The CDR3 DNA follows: TGTGCCAGCAGCACCCAGGGCGTCTCTACGAAGCAGTACTTC. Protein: CASSTQGVSTKQYF. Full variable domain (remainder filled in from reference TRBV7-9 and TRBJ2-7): DTGVSQNPRHKITKRGQNVTFRCDPISEHNRLYWYRQTLGQGPEFLTYFQNEAQLEKSRLLSDRFSAERPKGSFSTLEIQRTEQGDSAMYLCASSTQGVSTKQYFGPGTRLTVT.

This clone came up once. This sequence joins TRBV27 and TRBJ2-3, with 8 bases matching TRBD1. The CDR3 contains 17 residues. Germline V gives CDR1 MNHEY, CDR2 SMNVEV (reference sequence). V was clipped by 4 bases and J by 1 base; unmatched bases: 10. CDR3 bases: TGTGCCAGCAGTTGGATCCCCACAGGGGGTGGCACAGATACGCAGTATTTT. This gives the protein CASSWIPTGGGTDTQYF.

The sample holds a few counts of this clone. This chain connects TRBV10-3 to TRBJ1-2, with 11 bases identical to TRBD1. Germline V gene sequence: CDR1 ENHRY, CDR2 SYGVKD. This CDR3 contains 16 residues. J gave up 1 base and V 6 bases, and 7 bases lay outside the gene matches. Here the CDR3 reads CAIRDGTGGYNYGYTF. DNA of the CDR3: TGTGCCATCAGAGATGGGACAGGGGGATATAACTATGGCTACACCTTC.

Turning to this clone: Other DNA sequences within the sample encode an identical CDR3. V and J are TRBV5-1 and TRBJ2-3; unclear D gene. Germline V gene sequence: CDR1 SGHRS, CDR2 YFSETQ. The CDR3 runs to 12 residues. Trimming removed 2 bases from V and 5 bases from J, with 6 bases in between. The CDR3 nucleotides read TGCGCCAGCAGCTTTATCGGAGATACGCAGTATTTT. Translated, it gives CASSFIGDTQYF. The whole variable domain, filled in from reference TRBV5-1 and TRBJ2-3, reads KAGVTQTPRYLIKTRGQQVTLSCSPISGHRSVSWYQQTPGQGLQFLFEYFSETQRNKGNFPGRFSGRQFSNSRSEMNVSTLELGDSALYLCASSFIGDTQYFGPGTRLTVL.

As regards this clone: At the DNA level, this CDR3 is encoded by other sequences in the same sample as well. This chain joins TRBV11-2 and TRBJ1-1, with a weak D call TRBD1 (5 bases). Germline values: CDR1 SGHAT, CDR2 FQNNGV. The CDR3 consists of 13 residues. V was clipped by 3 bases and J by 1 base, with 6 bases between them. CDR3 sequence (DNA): TGTGCCAGCAGCTTGAGGGGGAACACTGAAGCTTTCTTT. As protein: CASSLRGNTEAFF.

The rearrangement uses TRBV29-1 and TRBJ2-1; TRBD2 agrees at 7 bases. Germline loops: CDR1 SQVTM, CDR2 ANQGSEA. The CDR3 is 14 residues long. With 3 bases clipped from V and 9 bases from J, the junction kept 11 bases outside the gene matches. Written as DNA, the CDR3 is TGCAGCGTTGAGGCCGGGCGGGAGAGCGGTGAGCAGTTCTTC. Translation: CSVEAGRESGEQFF.

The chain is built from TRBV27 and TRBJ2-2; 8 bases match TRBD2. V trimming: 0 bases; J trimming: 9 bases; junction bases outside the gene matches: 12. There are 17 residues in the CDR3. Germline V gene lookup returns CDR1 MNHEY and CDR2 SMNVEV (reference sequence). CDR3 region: CASSLSSGGPVFRELFF. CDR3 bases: TGTGCCAGCAGTTTATCGTCGGGAGGGCCCGTCTTCCGGGAGCTGTTTTTT.

The CDR3 reads CASSLAGLSETQYF. Written as DNA, the CDR3 is TGTGCCAGCAGCTTGGCAGGGTTATCGGAGACCCAGTACTTC. The chain joins TRBV7-2 to TRBJ2-5; a possible D gene is TRBD1 (5 bases). The CDR3 is 14 residues long. V gave up 3 bases and J gave up 5 bases, with 13 bases separating them. Germline loops: CDR1 SGHTA, CDR2 FQGNSA.

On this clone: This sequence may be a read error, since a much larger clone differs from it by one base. Here the CDR3 reads CTSSVRASGGQETQYF. The CDR3 bases are TGTACCAGCAGTGTAAGGGCTAGCGGGGGCCAAGAGACCCAGTACTTC. The rearrangement uses TRBV25-1 and TRBJ2-5; TRBD2 agrees at 10 bases. Germline V gives CDR1 MGHDK, CDR2 SYGVNS. The CDR3 consists of 16 residues.

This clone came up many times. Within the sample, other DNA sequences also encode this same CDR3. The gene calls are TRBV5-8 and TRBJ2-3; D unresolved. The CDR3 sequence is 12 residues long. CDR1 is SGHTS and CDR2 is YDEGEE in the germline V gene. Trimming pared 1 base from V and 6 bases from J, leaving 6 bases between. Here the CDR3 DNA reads TGTGCCAGCAGCTTGAGGGCGGATACGCAGTATTTT. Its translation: CASSLRADTQYF. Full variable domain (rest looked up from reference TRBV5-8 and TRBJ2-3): EAGVTQSPTHLIKTRGQQATLRCSPISGHTSVYWYQQALGLGLQFLLWYDEGEERNRGNFPPRFSGRQFPNYSSELNVNALELEDSALYLCASSLRADTQYFGPGTRLTVL.

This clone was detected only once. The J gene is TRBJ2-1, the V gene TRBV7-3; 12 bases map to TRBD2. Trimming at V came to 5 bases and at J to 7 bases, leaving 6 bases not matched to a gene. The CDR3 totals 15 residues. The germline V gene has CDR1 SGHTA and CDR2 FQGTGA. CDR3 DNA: TGTGCCAGCAGCCTCGGGACTAGCGGGCGTAATGAGCAGTTCTTC. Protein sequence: CASSLGTSGRNEQFF.

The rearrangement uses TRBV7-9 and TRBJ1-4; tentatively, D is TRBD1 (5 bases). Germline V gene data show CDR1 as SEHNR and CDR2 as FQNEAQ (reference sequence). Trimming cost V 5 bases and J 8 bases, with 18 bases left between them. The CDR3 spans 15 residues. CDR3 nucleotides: TGTGCCAGCAGCCCAAGGGGCCCTACGAACGAAAAACTGTTTTTT. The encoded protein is CASSPRGPTNEKLFF.

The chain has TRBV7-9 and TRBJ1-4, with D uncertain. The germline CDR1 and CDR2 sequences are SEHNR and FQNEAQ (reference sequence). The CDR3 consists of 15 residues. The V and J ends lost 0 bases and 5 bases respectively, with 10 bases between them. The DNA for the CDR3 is TGTGCCAGCAGCTTAGCATCTGCTAAGAATGAAAAACTGTTTTTT. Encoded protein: CASSLASAKNEKLFF.

The CDR3 DNA reads TGTGCCAGCTCACCACGAGCCGGCGGGACAATTAAAGAGACCCAGTACTTC. Translated, it gives CASSPRAGGTIKETQYF. V gene TRBV18 combines with J gene TRBJ2-5, with D perhaps matching TRBD1 or TRBD2 (6 bases each). The CDR3 is 17 residues long. Germline CDR1 and CDR2: KGHSH and LQKENI. V lost 1 base, J lost 3 bases, and 18 bases lay in between.

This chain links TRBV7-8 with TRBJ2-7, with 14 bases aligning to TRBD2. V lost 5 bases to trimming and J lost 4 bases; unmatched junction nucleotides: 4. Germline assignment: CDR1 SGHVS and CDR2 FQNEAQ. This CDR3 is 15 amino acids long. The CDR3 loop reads CASSLRLAGGYEQYF. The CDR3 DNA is TGTGCCAGCAGCCTACGACTAGCGGGAGGGTACGAGCAGTACTTC.

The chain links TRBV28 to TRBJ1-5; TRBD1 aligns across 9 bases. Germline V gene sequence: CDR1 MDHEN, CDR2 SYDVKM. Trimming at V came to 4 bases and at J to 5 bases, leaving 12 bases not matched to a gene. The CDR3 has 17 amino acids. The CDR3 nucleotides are TGTGCCAGCAGTTCCCTCATGACAGGGGGTTTTCATCAGCCCCAGCATTTT. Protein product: CASSSLMTGGFHQPQHF.

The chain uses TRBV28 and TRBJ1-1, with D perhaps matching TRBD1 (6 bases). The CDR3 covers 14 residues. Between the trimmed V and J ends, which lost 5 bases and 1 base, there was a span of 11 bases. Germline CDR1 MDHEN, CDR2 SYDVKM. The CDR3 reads CASSDAGANTEAFF. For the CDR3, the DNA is TGTGCCAGCAGTGATGCGGGGGCGAACACTGAAGCTTTCTTT.

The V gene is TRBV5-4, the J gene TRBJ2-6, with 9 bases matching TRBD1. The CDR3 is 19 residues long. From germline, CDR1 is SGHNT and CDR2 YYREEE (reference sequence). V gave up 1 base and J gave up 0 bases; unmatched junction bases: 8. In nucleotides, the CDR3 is TGTGCCAGCAGCTTGTTGTCGGGACAGGGAATCTCTGGGGCCAACGTCCTGACTTTC. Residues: CASSLLSGQGISGANVLTF.

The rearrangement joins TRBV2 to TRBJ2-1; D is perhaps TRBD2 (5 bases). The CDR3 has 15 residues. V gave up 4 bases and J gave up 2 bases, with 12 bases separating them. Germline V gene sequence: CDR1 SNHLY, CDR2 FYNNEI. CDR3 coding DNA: TGTGCCAGCAGTGTAACGGGAAGTACCTACAATGAGCAGTTCTTC. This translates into CASSVTGSTYNEQFF.

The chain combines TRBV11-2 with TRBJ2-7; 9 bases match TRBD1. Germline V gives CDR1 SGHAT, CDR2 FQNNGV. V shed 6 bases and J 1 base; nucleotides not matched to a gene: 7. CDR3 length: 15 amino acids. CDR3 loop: CASRISGTGSYEQYF. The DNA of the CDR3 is TGTGCCAGCAGAATCTCCGGGACAGGGTCCTACGAGCAGTACTTC.

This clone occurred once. The CDR3 DNA is TGTGCCAGCAGTTTGTGGGAGGGCCGCGTTCCCGGGGAGCTGTTTTTT. Amino acids: CASSLWEGRVPGELFF. The chain recombines TRBV6-6 with TRBJ2-2; 7 bases agree with TRBD2. V lost 4 bases and J lost 6; bases outside the gene matches: 11. The CDR3 runs 16 residues. Per germline, CDR1 MNHNY and CDR2 SVGAGI (reference sequence).

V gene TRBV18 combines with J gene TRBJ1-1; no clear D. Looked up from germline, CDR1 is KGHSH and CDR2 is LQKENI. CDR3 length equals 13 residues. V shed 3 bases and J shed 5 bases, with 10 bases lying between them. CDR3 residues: CASSPFSGTEAFF. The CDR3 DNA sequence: TGTGCCAGCTCACCGTTTTCAGGAACTGAAGCTTTCTTT.

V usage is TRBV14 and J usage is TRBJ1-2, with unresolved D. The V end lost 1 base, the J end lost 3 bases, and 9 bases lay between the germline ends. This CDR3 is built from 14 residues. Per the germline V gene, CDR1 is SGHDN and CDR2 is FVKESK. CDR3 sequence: CASSQGGIDYGYTF. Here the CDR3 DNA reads TGTGCCAGCAGCCAAGGGGGTATCGACTATGGCTACACCTTC.